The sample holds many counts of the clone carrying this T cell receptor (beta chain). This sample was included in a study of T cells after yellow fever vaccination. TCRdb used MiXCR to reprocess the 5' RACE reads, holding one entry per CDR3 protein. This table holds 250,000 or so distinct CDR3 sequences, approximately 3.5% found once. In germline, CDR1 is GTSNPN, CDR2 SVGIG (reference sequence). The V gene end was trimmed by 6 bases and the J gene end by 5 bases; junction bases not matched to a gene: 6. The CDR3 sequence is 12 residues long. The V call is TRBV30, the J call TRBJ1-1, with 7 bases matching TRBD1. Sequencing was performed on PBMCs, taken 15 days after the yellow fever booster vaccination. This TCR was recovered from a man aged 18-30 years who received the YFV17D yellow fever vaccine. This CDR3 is CACNRGGTEAFF. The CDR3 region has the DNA TGTGCCTGTAACAGGGGTGGAACTGAAGCTTTCTTT. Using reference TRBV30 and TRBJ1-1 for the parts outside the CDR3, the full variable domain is SQTIHQWPATLVQPVGSPLSLECTVEGTSNPNLYWYRQAAGRGLQLLFYSVGIGQISSEVPQNLSASRPQDRQFILSSKKLLLSDSGFYLCACNRGGTEAFFGQGTRLTVV.